Shown below are 13 T cell receptor beta chains from a single sample sequenced in a study of cytomegalovirus exposure and HLA in healthy donors. The PCR ran on 60 Vbeta and 13 Jbeta primers. Data came from immunoSEQ multiplex PCR; TCRdb stores just in-frame clones and leaves some out. The table counts 65,000 to 80,000 clones; 6.5% to 9.5% lies in the top ten. The sequencing input was PBMCs. The source of these receptors is a female donor in good health and CMV-seropositive.

This CDR3 is CASSPYDRRWNGYTF. Written as DNA, the CDR3 is TGCGCCAGCAGCCCATATGACAGGAGATGGAATGGCTACACCTTC. The gene calls are TRBV4-1 and TRBJ1-2, with TRBD1 as a possible D gene (6 bases). The CDR3 consists of 15 residues. Trimming removed 4 bases from V and 6 bases from J, with 18 bases in between. Germline CDR1 and CDR2: MGHRA and YSYEKL.

The chain combines TRBV19 with TRBJ2-7; a weak D match, TRBD1 (6 bases). From germline, CDR1 is LNHDA and CDR2 SQIVND (reference sequence). The CDR3 runs to 20 residues. V lost 3 bases and J 1 base, leaving 28 bases between the germline ends. The CDR3 DNA sequence: TGTGCCAGTAGTATCCCCAGGTCCCCTGGACAGCCGCCCTCGTCCTACGAGCAGTACTTC. Translation: CASSIPRSPGQPPSSYEQYF.

This chain joins TRBV28 and TRBJ1-2; D remains unclear. V lost 3 bases and J lost 4, with 12 bases in between. Per germline, CDR1 MDHEN and CDR2 SYDVKM. The CDR3 covers 14 residues. The CDR3 sequence: CASSFSVAAYGYTF. In DNA form, the CDR3 reads TGTGCCAGCAGTTTTTCCGTAGCTGCCTATGGCTACACCTTC.

The V call is TRBV6-5, the J call TRBJ2-7, with D maybe TRBD2 (6 bases). Germline lookup yields CDR1 MNHEY and CDR2 SVGAGI. The CDR3 contains 14 residues. Trimming removed 5 bases from V and 2 bases from J, with 13 bases in between. CDR3 loop: CASSVSGSTYEQYF. Here the CDR3 DNA reads TGTGCCAGCAGTGTAAGCGGGTCCACCTACGAGCAGTACTTC.

V gene TRBV18 combines with J gene TRBJ2-1, with D unresolved. The CDR3 length is 13 residues. V shed 4 bases and J shed 9 bases, with 13 bases lying between them. Germline loops: CDR1 KGHSH, CDR2 LQKENI. CDR3: CASSLSTVLEQFF. The CDR3 coding sequence is TGTGCCAGCTCACTAAGCACGGTACTTGAGCAGTTCTTC.

The J gene is TRBJ2-5, the V gene TRBV29-1; D not certain. The DNA end is more similar to TRBJ2-7, so the J call may be wrong. CDR1 SQVTM and CDR2 ANQGSEA come from the germline V gene. CDR3 length equals 12 residues. In nucleotides, the CDR3 is TGCAGCGGCGCATATGTATCCTACGAGCAGTACTTC. Protein sequence: CSGAYVSYEQYF.

The V call is TRBV5-1, the J call TRBJ1-5, with D unclear. The length of the CDR3 is 15 residues. The V end was cut by 4 bases, the J end by 1 base, with 12 bases between. The germline V gene encodes CDR1 SGHRS and CDR2 YFSETQ. The CDR3, as DNA: TGCGCCAGCAGCGAGGGATCTCAAAGCAATCAGCCCCAGCATTTT. The encoded protein is CASSEGSQSNQPQHF.

The genes are TRBV7-9 and TRBJ1-2; D unresolved. Germline V gene data show CDR1 as SEHNR and CDR2 as FQNEAQ (reference sequence). V was cut by 1 base and J by 4 bases, with 10 bases left in between. The CDR3 consists of 14 residues. CDR3 bases: TGTGCCAGCAGCTTAGGGGCAGGCTCCTATGGCTACACCTTC. Its translation: CASSLGAGSYGYTF.

The chain employs TRBV5-1 and TRBJ2-4, with 12 bases that match TRBD1. The ends lost 2 bases at V and 6 bases at J; junction bases unmatched: 6. The germline gives CDR1 SGHRS, CDR2 YFSETQ. This CDR3 region has 16 residues. The CDR3 is CASSFAGQGAGNIQYF. As DNA, the CDR3 is TGCGCCAGCAGCTTTGCGGGACAGGGGGCGGGAAACATTCAGTACTTC.

The chain recombines TRBV18 with TRBJ1-1; D is perhaps TRBD1 (6 bases). Trimming left V 2 bases short and J 1 base short, with 11 bases between. The CDR3 spans 15 residues. Germline CDR1 and CDR2: KGHSH and LQKENI. Written as DNA, the CDR3 is TGTGCCAGCTCACCAACGGGACACTCGAACACTGAAGCTTTCTTT. Its translation: CASSPTGHSNTEAFF.

The chain has TRBV2 and TRBJ1-5, with D maybe TRBD1 (6 bases). Germline V gene sequence: CDR1 SNHLY, CDR2 FYNNEI. This CDR3 has 14 residues. The V end lost 7 bases, the J end lost 0 bases, and 10 bases lay between the germline ends. The CDR3, as DNA: TGTGCCAGCAAGGACAGCAATAGCAATCAGCCCCAGCATTTT. Translation gives CASKDSNSNQPQHF.

The V call is TRBV25-1, the J call TRBJ2-2, with D maybe TRBD1 (5 bases). Germline CDR1 and CDR2: MGHDK and SYGVNS. The CDR3 is 15 residues long. The V end lost 5 bases, the J end lost 6 bases, and 16 bases lay between the germline ends. CDR3 nucleotides: TGTGCCAGCAGTCCCCTGGACACCCTATCCGGGGAGCTGTTTTTT. It encodes CASSPLDTLSGELFF.

This chain connects TRBV9 to TRBJ1-1; D perhaps matches TRBD1 (5 bases). Germline V gene data show CDR1 as SGDLS and CDR2 as YYNGEE. The CDR3 sequence is 15 residues long. Deletions cut 6 bases from V and 1 base from J, with 16 bases between. The CDR3 loop reads CASTPPGGSNTEAFF. Written as DNA, the CDR3 is TGTGCCAGCACTCCCCCTGGGGGGTCGAACACTGAAGCTTTCTTT.